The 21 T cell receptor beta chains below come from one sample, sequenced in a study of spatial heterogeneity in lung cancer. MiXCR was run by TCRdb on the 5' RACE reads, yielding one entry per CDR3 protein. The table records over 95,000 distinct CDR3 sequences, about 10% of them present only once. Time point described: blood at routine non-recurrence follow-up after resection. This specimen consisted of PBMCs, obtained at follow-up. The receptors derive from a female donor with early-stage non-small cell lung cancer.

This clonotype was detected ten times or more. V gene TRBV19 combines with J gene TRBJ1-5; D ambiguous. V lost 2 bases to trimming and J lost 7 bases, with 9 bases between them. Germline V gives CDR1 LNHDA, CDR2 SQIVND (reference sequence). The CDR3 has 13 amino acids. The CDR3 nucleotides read TGTGCCAGTAGTATATCGGCTGTACAGCCCCAGCATTTT. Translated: CASSISAVQPQHF.

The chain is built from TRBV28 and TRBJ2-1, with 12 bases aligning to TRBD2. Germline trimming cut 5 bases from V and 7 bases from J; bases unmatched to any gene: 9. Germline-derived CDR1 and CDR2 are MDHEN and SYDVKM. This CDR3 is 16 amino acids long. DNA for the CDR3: TGTGCCAGCAGTGGCCTAGCGGGAGGGCCGCGGAATGAGCAGTTCTTC. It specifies CASSGLAGGPRNEQFF. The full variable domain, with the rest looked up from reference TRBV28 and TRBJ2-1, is DVKVTQSSRYLVKRTGEKVFLECVQDMDHENMFWYRQDPGLGLRLIYFSYDVKMKEKGDIPEGYSVSREKKERFSLILESASTNQTSMYLCASSGLAGGPRNEQFFGPGTRLTVL.

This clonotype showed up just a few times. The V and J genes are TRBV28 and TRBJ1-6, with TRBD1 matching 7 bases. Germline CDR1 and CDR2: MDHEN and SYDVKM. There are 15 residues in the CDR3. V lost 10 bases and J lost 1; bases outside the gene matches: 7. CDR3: CATRRQGSYNSPLHF. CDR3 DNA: TGTGCCACCCGACGACAGGGATCCTATAATTCACCCCTCCACTTT.

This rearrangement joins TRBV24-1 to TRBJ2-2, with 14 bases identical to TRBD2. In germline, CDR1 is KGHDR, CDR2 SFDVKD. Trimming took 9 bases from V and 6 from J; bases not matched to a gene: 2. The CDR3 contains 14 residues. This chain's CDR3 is CATGGLAGAGELFF. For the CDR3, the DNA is TGTGCCACCGGGGGACTAGCGGGAGCCGGGGAGCTGTTTTTT.

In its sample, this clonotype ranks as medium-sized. CDR3 protein: CASEGSGANVLTF. In DNA, the CDR3 is TGTGCCAGCGAAGGGTCCGGGGCCAACGTCCTGACTTTC. The rearrangement uses TRBV9 and TRBJ2-6; D call uncertain. The germline V gene has CDR1 SGDLS and CDR2 YYNGEE. The CDR3 has 13 residues. V was cut by 7 bases and J by 4 bases, with 9 bases left in between.

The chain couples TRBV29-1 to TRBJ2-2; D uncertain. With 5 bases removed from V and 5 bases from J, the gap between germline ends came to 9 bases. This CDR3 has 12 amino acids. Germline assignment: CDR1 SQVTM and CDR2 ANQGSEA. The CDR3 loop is CSVIDSTGELFF. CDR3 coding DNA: TGCAGCGTTATAGATTCTACCGGGGAGCTGTTTTTT.

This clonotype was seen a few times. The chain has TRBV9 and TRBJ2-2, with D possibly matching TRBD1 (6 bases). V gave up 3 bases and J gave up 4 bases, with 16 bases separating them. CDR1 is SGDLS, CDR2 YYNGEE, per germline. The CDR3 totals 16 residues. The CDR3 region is CASSAGVPGGTGELFF. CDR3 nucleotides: TGTGCCAGCAGCGCAGGGGTCCCTGGGGGCACCGGGGAGCTGTTTTTT.

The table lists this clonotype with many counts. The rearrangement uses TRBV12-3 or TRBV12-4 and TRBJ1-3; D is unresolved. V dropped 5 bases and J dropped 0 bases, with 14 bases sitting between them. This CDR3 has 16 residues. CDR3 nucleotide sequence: TGTGCCAGCAGTATGTTCCTGGCCAGCTCTGGAAACACCATATATTTT. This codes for CASSMFLASSGNTIYF.

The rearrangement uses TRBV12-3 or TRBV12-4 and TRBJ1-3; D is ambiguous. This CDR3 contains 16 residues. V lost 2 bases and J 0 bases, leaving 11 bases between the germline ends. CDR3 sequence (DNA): TGTGCCAGCAGTTTACCCACGAAATCCTCTGGAAACACCATATATTTT. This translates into CASSLPTKSSGNTIYF.

DNA for the CDR3: TGCGTCGGCAGCTTGTCTTGGGGCTACGAGCAGTACGTC. It specifies CVGSLSWGYEQYV. The chain links TRBV5-1 to TRBJ2-7; no definite D call. The CDR3 has 13 amino acids. The germline V gene has CDR1 SGHRS and CDR2 YFSETQ.

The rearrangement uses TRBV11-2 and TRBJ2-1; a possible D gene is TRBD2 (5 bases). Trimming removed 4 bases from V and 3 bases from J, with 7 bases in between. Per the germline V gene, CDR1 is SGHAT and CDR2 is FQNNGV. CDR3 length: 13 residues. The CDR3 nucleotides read TGTGCCAGCAGCTATGACTACTACAATGAGCAGTTCTTC. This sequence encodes CASSYDYYNEQFF.

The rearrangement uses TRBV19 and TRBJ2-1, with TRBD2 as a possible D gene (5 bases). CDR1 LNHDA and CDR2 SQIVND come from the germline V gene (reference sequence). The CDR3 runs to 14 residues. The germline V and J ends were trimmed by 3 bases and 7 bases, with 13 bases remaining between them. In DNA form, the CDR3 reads TGTGCCAGTAGTATCCCCCCCTGGAGGAATGAGCAGTTCTTC. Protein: CASSIPPWRNEQFF.

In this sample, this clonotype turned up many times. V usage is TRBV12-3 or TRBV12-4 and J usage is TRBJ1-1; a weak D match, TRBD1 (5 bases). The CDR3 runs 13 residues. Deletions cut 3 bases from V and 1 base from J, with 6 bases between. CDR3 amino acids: CASSFQGNTEAFF. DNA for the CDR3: TGTGCCAGCAGTTTTCAGGGGAACACTGAAGCTTTCTTT.

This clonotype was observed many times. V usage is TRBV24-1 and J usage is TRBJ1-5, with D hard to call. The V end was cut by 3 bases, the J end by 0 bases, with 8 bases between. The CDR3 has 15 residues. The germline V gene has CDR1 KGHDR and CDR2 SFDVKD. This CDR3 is CATSDGYYSNQPQHF. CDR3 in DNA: TGTGCCACCAGTGATGGCTATTATAGCAATCAGCCCCAGCATTTT.

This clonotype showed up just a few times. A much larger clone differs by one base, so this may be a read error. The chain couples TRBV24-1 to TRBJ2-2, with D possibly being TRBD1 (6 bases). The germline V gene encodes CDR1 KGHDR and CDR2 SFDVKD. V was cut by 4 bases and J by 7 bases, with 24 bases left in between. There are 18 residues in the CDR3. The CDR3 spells CATSDRNLDRSGIGELFF. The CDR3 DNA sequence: TGTGCCACCAGTGACCGGAACCTGGACAGATCTGGAATCGGGGAGCTGTTTTTT.

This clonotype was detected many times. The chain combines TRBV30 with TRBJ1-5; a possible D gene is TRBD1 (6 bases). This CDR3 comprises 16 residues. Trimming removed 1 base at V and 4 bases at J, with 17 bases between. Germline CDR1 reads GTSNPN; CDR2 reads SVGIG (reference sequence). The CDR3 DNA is TGTGCCTGGAGTGAACAGGGTAAGGGTAGAAATCAGCCCCAGCATTTT. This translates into CAWSEQGKGRNQPQHF.

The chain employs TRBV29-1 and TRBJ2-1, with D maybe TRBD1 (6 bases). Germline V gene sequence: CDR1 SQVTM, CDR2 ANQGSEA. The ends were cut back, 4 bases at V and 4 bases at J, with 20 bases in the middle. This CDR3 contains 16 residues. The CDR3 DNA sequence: TGCAGCGTTGTCACCGGGACAAACCCCCTATACAATGAGCAGTTCTTC. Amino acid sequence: CSVVTGTNPLYNEQFF.

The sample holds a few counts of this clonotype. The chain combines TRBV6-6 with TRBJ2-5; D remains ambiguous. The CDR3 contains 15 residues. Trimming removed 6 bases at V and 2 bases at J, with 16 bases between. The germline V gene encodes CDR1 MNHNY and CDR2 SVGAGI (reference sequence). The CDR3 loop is CASSQDGTYQETQYF. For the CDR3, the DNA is TGTGCCAGCAGCCAGGACGGAACATATCAAGAGACCCAGTACTTC.

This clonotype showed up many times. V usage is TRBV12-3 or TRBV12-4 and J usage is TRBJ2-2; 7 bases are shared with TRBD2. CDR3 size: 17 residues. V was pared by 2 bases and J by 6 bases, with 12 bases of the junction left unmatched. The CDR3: CASSLFSSGMMSGELFF. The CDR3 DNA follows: TGTGCCAGCAGTTTATTCTCTAGCGGAATGATGTCCGGGGAGCTGTTTTTT.

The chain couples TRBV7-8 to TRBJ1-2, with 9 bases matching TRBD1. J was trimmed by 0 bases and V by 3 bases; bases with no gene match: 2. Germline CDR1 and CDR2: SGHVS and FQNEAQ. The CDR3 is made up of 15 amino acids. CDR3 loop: CASSFGQGSNYGYTF. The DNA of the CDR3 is TGTGCCAGCAGCTTTGGACAGGGGTCTAACTATGGCTACACCTTC.

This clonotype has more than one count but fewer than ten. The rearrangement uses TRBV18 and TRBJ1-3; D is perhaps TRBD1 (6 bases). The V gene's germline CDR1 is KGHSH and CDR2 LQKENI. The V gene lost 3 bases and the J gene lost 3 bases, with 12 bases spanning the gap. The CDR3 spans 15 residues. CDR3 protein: CASSPNGGRGNTIYF. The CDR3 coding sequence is TGTGCCAGCTCACCTAACGGGGGCCGTGGAAACACCATATATTTT.